Each of the 23 T cell receptor beta chains below was sequenced from the same sample in a study of control samples from healthy donors and cancer patients. Using immunoSEQ multiplex PCR, the repertoire was profiled, and TCRdb retains in-frame clones only, with some absent. This repertoire shows approximately 150,000 clones, approximately 92% found once; its top ten account for under 4%. What was sequenced was blood. The receptors originated from a man younger than 45 in good health.

The chain joins TRBV2 to TRBJ2-3; 7 bases are a match to TRBD1. The CDR3 is 14 amino acids. J gave up 4 bases and V 4 bases, and 5 bases lay outside the gene matches. Germline V gene sequence: CDR1 SNHLY, CDR2 FYNNEI. In nucleotides, the CDR3 is TGTGCCAGCAGTGTCGACAGGGTTGCAGATACGCAGTATTTT. Protein sequence: CASSVDRVADTQYF.

V gene TRBV7-2 combines with J gene TRBJ2-3; 8 nucleotides align to TRBD1. Germline loops: CDR1 SGHTA, CDR2 FQGNSA. The CDR3 has 15 amino acids. Unmatched junction bases numbered 6, after V lost 5 bases and J lost 2 bases. CDR3 DNA sequence: TGTGCCAGCAGCCCGAGACAGGGGAACACAGATACGCAGTATTTT. Protein product: CASSPRQGNTDTQYF.

The chain carries TRBV4-1 and TRBJ2-7, with D maybe TRBD1 (6 bases). The germline CDR1 and CDR2 sequences are MGHRA and YSYEKL. V was clipped by 1 base and J by 5 bases, with 12 bases between them. This CDR3 is 14 amino acids long. This CDR3 reads CASSQGQARNEQYF. The CDR3 DNA is TGCGCCAGCAGCCAAGGACAGGCCAGGAACGAGCAGTACTTC.

The V and J genes are TRBV11-2 and TRBJ1-2; D is uncertain. Germline CDR1 SGHAT, CDR2 FQNNGV. V was clipped by 2 bases and J by 4 bases, with 8 bases between them. The CDR3 is 13 residues long. The CDR3 reads CASSLPVGYGYTF. The CDR3 DNA reads as TGTGCCAGCAGCTTACCCGTAGGCTATGGCTACACCTTC.

The V call is TRBV9, the J call TRBJ1-1, with D possibly TRBD1 on 5 matching bases. Germline V CDR1 and CDR2: SGDLS, YYNGEE. The V end lost 0 bases, the J end lost 4 bases, and 13 bases lay between the germline ends. The CDR3 contains 15 residues. CDR3 loop: CASSVVPGETTEAFF. CDR3 nucleotides: TGTGCCAGCAGCGTAGTCCCGGGGGAGACCACTGAAGCTTTCTTT.

This chain joins TRBV5-1 and TRBJ1-1; D is ambiguous. The CDR3 extends over 14 amino acids. Looked up from germline, CDR1 is SGHRS and CDR2 is YFSETQ. Trimming shortened V by 5 bases and J by 3 bases, and 14 bases separated the two germline ends. In nucleotides, the CDR3 is TGCGCCAGCAGAGGCCTCGTTGGGGACACTGAAGCTTTCTTT. This translates into CASRGLVGDTEAFF. The full variable domain, completed using reference TRBV5-1 and TRBJ1-1, is KAGVTQTPRYLIKTRGQQVTLSCSPISGHRSVSWYQQTPGQGLQFLFEYFSETQRNKGNFPGRFSGRQFSNSRSEMNVSTLELGDSALYLCASRGLVGDTEAFFGQGTRLTVV.

This chain joins TRBV4-1 and TRBJ2-2; TRBD2 is a possible D gene (7 bases). V was shortened by 0 bases and J by 6 bases, with 11 bases between the two germline ends. CDR3 length: 15 residues. Germline V gives CDR1 MGHRA, CDR2 YSYEKL. The CDR3 reads CASSQDRGAAGELFF. Written as DNA, the CDR3 is TGCGCCAGCAGCCAAGACCGGGGGGCCGCCGGGGAGCTGTTTTTT.

The V gene is TRBV18, the J gene TRBJ2-1, with 11 bases that match TRBD2. Germline V lookup: CDR1 KGHSH, CDR2 LQKENI. The CDR3 is 19 residues long. J gave up 0 bases and V 2 bases, and 9 bases lay outside the gene matches. Written as DNA, the CDR3 is TGTGCCAGCTCACCAGAGAGACTAGCGGGGTTCAGCTCCTACAATGAGCAGTTCTTC. The encoded protein is CASSPERLAGFSSYNEQFF. Complete variable domain (other parts from reference TRBV18 and TRBJ2-1): NAGVMQNPRHLVRRRGQEARLRCSPMKGHSHVYWYRQLPEEGLKFMVYLQKENIIDESGMPKERFSAEFPKEGPSILRIQQVVRGDSAAYFCASSPERLAGFSSYNEQFFGPGTRLTVL.

The chain links TRBV2 to TRBJ1-1; D is unresolved. Germline lookup yields CDR1 SNHLY and CDR2 FYNNEI. This CDR3 contains 14 residues. V lost 7 bases, J lost 3 bases, and 15 bases lay in between. CDR3 in amino acids: CASKRPGSHTEAFF. CDR3 DNA sequence: TGTGCCAGCAAGCGGCCGGGGAGTCACACTGAAGCTTTCTTT.

This chain connects TRBV7-9 to TRBJ1-4; D ambiguous. The CDR3 is made up of 12 amino acids. Germline V CDR1 and CDR2: SEHNR, FQNEAQ (reference sequence). Trimming cost V 4 bases and J 8 bases, with 8 bases left between them. Written as DNA, the CDR3 is TGTGCCAGCAGCTCGTCTAGGGAAAAACTGTTTTTT. It specifies CASSSSREKLFF.

The chain carries TRBV27 and TRBJ2-7, with D perhaps matching TRBD2 (5 bases). The CDR3 is 13 amino acids. Germline V gives CDR1 MNHEY, CDR2 SMNVEV (reference sequence). The germline V and J ends were trimmed by 3 bases and 3 bases, with 9 bases remaining between them. CDR3 amino acids: CASSLGADYEQYF. The CDR3 nucleotides are TGTGCCAGCAGTTTGGGAGCGGACTACGAGCAGTACTTC.

J is TRBJ2-1 and V is TRBV5-6; D unclear. Germline V lookup: CDR1 SGHDT, CDR2 YYEEEE. The CDR3 totals 14 residues. The V gene lost 0 bases and the J gene lost 4 bases, with 8 bases spanning the gap. CDR3 residues: CASSLGGSYNEQFF. The CDR3 nucleotides are TGTGCCAGCAGCTTGGGCGGCTCGTACAATGAGCAGTTCTTC.

The rearrangement links TRBV18 to TRBJ1-6; D not certain. The CDR3 totals 13 residues. The V end was cut by 3 bases, the J end by 7 bases, with 7 bases between. Germline CDR1 KGHSH, CDR2 LQKENI. CDR3 coding DNA: TGTGCCAGCTCACCGGGAATAAATTCACCCCTCCACTTT. Protein sequence: CASSPGINSPLHF.

The chain recombines TRBV4-1 with TRBJ1-6, with D unresolved. The CDR3 totals 14 residues. The germline V and J ends were trimmed by 0 bases and 6 bases, with 6 bases remaining between them. Germline V gives CDR1 MGHRA, CDR2 YSYEKL. CDR3 DNA sequence: TGCGCCAGCAGCCAAGAGGGCAGTAATTCACCCCTCCACTTT. Translated, it gives CASSQEGSNSPLHF.

This clone was detected only once. The V gene is TRBV19, the J gene TRBJ1-5; the D gene is possibly TRBD1 (6 bases). Germline V gene data show CDR1 as LNHDA and CDR2 as SQIVND (reference sequence). With 7 bases removed from V and 0 bases from J, the gap between germline ends came to 10 bases. The length of the CDR3 is 14 residues. CDR3 nucleotides: TGTGCCAGTAACGGACAGTATAGCAATCAGCCCCAGCATTTT. Translating it yields CASNGQYSNQPQHF.

This chain joins TRBV19 and TRBJ2-2; D remains ambiguous. CDR3 length equals 14 residues. V dropped 8 bases and J dropped 3 bases, with 13 bases sitting between them. The germline V gene encodes CDR1 LNHDA and CDR2 SQIVND (reference sequence). In DNA form, the CDR3 reads TGTGCCAGTCAACCCAGCGCGGACACCGGGGAGCTGTTTTTT. Its translation: CASQPSADTGELFF.

This chain joins TRBV19 and TRBJ2-7; D might be TRBD1 (6 bases). The V end lost 6 bases, the J end lost 2 bases, and 20 bases lay between the germline ends. The CDR3 spans 16 residues. The germline V gene encodes CDR1 LNHDA and CDR2 SQIVND (reference sequence). The CDR3 sequence: CASRSHHRDTTYEQYF. The CDR3 DNA sequence: TGTGCCAGTAGATCCCATCATAGGGACACCACCTACGAGCAGTACTTC.

The table lists this clone with a few counts. This chain links TRBV11-2 with TRBJ1-3, with D unresolved. Trimming stripped 0 bases from V and 0 bases from J, with 12 bases between. Germline V gene lookup returns CDR1 SGHAT and CDR2 FQNNGV. This CDR3 contains 17 residues. The CDR3 loop is CASSLDRQANSGNTIYF. CDR3 DNA sequence: TGTGCCAGCAGCTTAGATCGTCAGGCTAACTCTGGAAACACCATATATTTT.

The rearrangement uses TRBV28 and TRBJ1-1; TRBD1 matches 9 bases. Trimming cost V 1 base and J 5 bases; bases outside gene matches: 11. Germline V gene data show CDR1 as MDHEN and CDR2 as SYDVKM. CDR3 size: 17 residues. The CDR3 loop reads CASSLFERRTGDTEAFF. In nucleotides, the CDR3 is TGTGCCAGCAGTTTATTCGAGAGACGGACAGGGGATACTGAAGCTTTCTTT.

The CDR3 nucleotides read TGTGCCAGCAATGAGGCAGGGGGTTACTATGGCTACACCTTC. Protein product: CASNEAGGYYGYTF. The chain is built from TRBV28 and TRBJ1-2, with 7 bases fitting TRBD1. CDR1 MDHEN and CDR2 SYDVKM come from the germline V gene. The CDR3 length is 14 residues. The J segment lost 3 bases and the V segment lost 7 bases, leaving 8 bases of the junction unmatched.

The rearrangement links TRBV24-1 to TRBJ2-1; D may be TRBD1 (6 bases). Trimming left V 4 bases short and J 15 bases short, with 12 bases between. Germline CDR1 reads KGHDR; CDR2 reads SFDVKD. The CDR3 loop spans 11 amino acids. DNA of the CDR3: TGTGCCACCAGTGACACGGGACATCCGTTCTTC. Amino acids: CATSDTGHPFF.

The chain recombines TRBV15 with TRBJ2-7; 8 positions match TRBD1. The germline gives CDR1 LNHNV, CDR2 YYDKDF (reference sequence). The trim removed 1 base at V and 6 bases at J, leaving 8 bases unmatched. The length of the CDR3 is 15 residues. The CDR3 loop reads CATSRAGQGAVEQYF. Written as DNA, the CDR3 is TGTGCCACCAGCAGAGCGGGGCAGGGGGCCGTCGAGCAGTACTTC.

This chain links TRBV4-2 with TRBJ1-2, with 8 bases matching TRBD1. The trim removed 0 bases at V and 5 bases at J, leaving 2 bases unmatched. This CDR3 contains 14 residues. Germline loops: CDR1 LGHNA, CDR2 YNFKEQ. The CDR3 loop reads CASSQETGEYGYTF. CDR3 nucleotide sequence: TGTGCCAGCAGCCAAGAGACAGGGGAGTATGGCTACACCTTC.